The T cell receptor (beta chain) described here comes from a study of OX40 agonist ivuxolimab in advanced cancers. Study details: Of the patients, three showed partial responses, one with hepatocellular carcinoma and two with cutaneous melanoma. Broader study findings: Among the lowest peripheral clonal expansion occurred in 0.1-3.0 mg/kg partial responders.

Using immunoSEQ multiplex PCR, the repertoire was profiled, and TCRdb retains in-frame clones only, with some absent. The data show about 77,000 clones, about nine tenths seen once. This CDR3 has 14 residues. The germline CDR1 and CDR2 sequences are MGHRA and YSYEKL. V was cut by 4 bases and J by 4 bases, with 13 bases left in between. This clone has just one count. Its antigen is currently unknown. The origin of this receptor is an adult with an advanced solid tumor such as melanoma, head and neck, liver or kidney cancer. The chain has TRBV4-1 and TRBJ1-1; D may be TRBD1 (5 bases). The specimen comprised CD4+ or CD8+ T cells sorted from blood, sampled in a trial of the OX40 agonist ivuxolimab. This CDR3 is CASSPRWGGTEAFF. The DNA of the CDR3 is TGCGCCAGCAGCCCCAGATGGGGGGGCACTGAAGCTTTCTTT.